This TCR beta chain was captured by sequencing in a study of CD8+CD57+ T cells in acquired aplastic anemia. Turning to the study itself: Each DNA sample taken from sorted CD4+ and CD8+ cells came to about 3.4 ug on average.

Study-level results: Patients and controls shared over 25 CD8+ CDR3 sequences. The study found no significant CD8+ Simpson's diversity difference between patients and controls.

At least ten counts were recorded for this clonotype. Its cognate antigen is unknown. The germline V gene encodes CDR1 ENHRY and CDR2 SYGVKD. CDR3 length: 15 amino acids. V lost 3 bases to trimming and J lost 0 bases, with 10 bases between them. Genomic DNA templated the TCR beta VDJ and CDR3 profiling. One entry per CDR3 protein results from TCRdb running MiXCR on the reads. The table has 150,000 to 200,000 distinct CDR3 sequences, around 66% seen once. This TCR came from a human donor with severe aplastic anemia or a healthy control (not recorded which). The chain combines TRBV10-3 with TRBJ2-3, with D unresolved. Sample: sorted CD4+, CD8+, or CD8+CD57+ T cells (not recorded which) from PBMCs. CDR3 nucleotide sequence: TGTGCCATCAGTGATTCAGGCCAAAGCACAGATACGCAGTATTTT. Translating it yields CAISDSGQSTDTQYF.